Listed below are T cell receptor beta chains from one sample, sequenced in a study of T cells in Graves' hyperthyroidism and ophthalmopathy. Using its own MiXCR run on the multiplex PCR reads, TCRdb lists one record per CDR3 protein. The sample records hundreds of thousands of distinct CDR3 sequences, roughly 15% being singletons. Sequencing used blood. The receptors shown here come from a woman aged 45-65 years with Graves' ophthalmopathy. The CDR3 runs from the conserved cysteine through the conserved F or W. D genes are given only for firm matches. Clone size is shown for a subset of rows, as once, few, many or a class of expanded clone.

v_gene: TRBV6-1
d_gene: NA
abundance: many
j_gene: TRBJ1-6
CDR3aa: CASRQGVSPLHF
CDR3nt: TGTGCCAGCAGACAGGGTGTTTCACCCCTCCACTTT

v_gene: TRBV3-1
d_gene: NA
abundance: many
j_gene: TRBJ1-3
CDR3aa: CASSQQGAGNTIYF
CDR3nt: TGTGCCAGCAGTCAGCAGGGTGCTGGAAACACCATATATTTT

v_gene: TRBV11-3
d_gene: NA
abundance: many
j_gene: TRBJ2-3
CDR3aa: CASSLGGTYTDTQYF
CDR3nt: TGTGCCAGCAGCTTAGGGGGAACCTACACAGATACGCAGTATTTT

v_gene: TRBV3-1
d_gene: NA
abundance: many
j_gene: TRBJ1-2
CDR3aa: CASSPPLAGHYGYTF
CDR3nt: TGTGCCAGCAGCCCACCCCTGGCAGGGCACTATGGCTACACCTTC

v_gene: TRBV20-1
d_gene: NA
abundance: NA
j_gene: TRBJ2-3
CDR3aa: CSAKAQRDTQYF
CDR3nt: TGCAGTGCTAAGGCCCAAAGGGATACGCAGTATTTT

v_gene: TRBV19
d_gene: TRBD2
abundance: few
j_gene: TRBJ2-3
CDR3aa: CASRRTSGISTDTQYF
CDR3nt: TGTGCCAGTAGAAGGACTAGCGGGATTAGCACAGATACGCAGTATTTT

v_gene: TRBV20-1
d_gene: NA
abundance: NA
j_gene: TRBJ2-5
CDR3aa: CSAPGTSQETQYF
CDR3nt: TGCAGTGCCCCCGGGACTTCTCAAGAGACCCAGTACTTC

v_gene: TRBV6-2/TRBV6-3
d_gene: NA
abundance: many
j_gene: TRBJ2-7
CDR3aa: CASSYGGPSYEQYF
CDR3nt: TGTGCCAGCAGTTACGGGGGACCTTCCTACGAGCAGTACTTC

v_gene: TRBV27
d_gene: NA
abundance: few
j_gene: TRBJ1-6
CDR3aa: CASSVGDNYNSPLHF
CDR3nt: TGTGCCAGCAGCGTTGGGGACAACTATAATTCACCCCTCCACTTT

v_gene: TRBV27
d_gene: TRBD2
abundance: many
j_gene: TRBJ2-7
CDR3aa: CASSSGGSRYEQYF
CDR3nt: TGTGCCAGCAGTTCTGGCGGGAGTCGGTACGAGCAGTACTTC

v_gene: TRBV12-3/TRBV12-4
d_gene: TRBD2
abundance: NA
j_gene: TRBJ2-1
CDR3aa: CASSFGSGRDRPHAYNEQFF
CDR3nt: TGTGCCAGCAGTTTCGGTAGCGGGAGGGATCGACCTCACGCATACAATGAGCAGTTCTTC

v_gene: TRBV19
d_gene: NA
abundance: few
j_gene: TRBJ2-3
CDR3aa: CASSMPRSDTQYF
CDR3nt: TGTGCCAGTAGTATGCCTAGGTCAGATACGCAGTATTTT

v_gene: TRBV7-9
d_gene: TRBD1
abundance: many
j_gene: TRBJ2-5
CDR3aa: CASNQGGTDKYF
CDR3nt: TGTGCCAGCAACCAAGGTGGGACAGACAAGTACTTC

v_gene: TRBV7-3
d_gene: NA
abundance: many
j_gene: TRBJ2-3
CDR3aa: CASSLIGADTQYF
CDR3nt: TGTGCCAGCAGCTTAATCGGGGCAGATACGCAGTATTTT

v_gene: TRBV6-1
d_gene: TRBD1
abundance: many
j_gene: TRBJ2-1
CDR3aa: CASSSLGTGEINEQFF
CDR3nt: TGTGCCAGCAGCTCCCTAGGGACAGGAGAAATCAATGAGCAGTTCTTC

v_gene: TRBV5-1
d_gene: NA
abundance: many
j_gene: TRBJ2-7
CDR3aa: CASSYNSYEQYF
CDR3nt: TGCGCCAGCAGCTACAACTCCTACGAGCAGTACTTC

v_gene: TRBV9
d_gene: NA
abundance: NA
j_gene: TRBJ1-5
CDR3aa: CASSLGGGLEGPQHF
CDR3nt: TGTGCCAGCAGCCTCGGCGGGGGCCTCGAGGGGCCCCAGCATTTT

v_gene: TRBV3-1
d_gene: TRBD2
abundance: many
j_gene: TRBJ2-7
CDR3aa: CASSQELAGGYEQYF
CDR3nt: TGTGCCAGCAGCCAAGAACTAGCGGGAGGCTACGAGCAGTACTTC

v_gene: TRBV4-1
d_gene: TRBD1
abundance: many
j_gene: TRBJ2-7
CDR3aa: CASSQQGTGNSYEQYF
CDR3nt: TGCGCCAGCAGCCAACAAGGGACAGGGAATTCCTACGAGCAGTACTTC

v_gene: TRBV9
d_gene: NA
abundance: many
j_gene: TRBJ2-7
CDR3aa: CASSAPRGRSQDEQYF
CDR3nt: TGTGCCAGCAGCGCGCCCAGGGGCCGGAGTCAGGATGAGCAGTACTTC

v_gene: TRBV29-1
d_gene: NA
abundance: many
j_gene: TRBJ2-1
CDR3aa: CSVMSRVNEQFF
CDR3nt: TGCAGCGTTATGAGCAGGGTGAATGAGCAGTTCTTC

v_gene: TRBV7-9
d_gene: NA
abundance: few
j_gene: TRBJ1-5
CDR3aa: CASSPDGGQPQHF
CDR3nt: TGTGCCAGCAGCCCGGACGGGGGGCAGCCCCAGCATTTT

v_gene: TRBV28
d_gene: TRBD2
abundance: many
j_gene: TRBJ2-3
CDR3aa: CASRQGLASTDTQYF
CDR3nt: TGTGCCAGCCGTCAGGGACTAGCGAGCACAGATACGCAGTATTTT

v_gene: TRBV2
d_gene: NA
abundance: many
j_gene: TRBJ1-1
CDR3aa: CASSDPGASQRDTEAFF
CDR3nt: TGTGCCAGCAGTGACCCGGGGGCCAGCCAGAGGGACACTGAAGCTTTCTTT

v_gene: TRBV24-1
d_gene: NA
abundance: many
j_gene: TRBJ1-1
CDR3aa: CATSGGGVGSEAFF
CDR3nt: TGTGCCACCAGTGGAGGAGGGGTCGGGTCTGAAGCTTTCTTT

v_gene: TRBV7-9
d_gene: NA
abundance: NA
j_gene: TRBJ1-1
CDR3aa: CASRGGGRNTEAFF
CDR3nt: TGTGCCAGCAGGGGGGGGGGGCGAAACACTGAAGCTTTCTTT

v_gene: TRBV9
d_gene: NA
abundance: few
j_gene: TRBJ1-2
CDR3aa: CASSPGGSGYTF
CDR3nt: TGTGCCAGCAGCCCTGGTGGGAGCGGCTACACCTTC

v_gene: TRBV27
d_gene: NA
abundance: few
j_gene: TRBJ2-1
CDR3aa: CASRAGSNEQFF
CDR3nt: TGTGCCAGCAGGGCAGGATCTAATGAGCAGTTCTTC